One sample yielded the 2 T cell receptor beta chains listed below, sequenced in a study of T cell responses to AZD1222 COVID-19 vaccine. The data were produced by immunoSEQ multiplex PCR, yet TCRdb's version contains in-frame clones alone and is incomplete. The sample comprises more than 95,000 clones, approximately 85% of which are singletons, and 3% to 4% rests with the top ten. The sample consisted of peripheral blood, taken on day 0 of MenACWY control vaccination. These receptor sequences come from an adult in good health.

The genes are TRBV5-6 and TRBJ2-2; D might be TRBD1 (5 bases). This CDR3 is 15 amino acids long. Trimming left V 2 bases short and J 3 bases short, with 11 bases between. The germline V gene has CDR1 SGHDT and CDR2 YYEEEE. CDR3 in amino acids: CASSLYRSYTGELFF. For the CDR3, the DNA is TGTGCCAGCAGCTTATACAGGAGCTACACCGGGGAGCTGTTTTTT.

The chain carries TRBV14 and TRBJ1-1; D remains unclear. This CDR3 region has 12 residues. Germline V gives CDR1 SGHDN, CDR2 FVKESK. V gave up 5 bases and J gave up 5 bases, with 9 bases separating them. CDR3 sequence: CASSWGKTEAFF. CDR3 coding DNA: TGTGCCAGCAGCTGGGGAAAGACTGAAGCTTTCTTT. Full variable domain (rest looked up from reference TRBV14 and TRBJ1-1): EAGVTQFPSHSVIEKGQTVTLRCDPISGHDNLYWYRRVMGKEIKFLLHFVKESKQDESGMPNNRFLAERTGGTYSTLKVQPAELEDSGVYFCASSWGKTEAFFGQGTRLTVV.